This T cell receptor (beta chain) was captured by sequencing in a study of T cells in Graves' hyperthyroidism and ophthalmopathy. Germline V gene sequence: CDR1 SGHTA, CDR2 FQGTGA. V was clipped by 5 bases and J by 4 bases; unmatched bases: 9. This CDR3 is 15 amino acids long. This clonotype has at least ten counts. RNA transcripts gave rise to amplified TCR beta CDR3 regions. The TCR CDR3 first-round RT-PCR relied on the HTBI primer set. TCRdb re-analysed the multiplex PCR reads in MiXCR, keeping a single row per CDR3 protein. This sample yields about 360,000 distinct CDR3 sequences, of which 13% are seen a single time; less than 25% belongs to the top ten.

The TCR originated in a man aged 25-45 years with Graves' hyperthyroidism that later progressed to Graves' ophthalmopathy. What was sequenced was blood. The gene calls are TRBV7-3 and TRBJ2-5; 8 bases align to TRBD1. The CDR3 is CASSKGGGQGETQYF. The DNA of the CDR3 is TGTGCCAGCAGCAAGGGGGGAGGACAGGGAGAGACCCAGTACTTC.